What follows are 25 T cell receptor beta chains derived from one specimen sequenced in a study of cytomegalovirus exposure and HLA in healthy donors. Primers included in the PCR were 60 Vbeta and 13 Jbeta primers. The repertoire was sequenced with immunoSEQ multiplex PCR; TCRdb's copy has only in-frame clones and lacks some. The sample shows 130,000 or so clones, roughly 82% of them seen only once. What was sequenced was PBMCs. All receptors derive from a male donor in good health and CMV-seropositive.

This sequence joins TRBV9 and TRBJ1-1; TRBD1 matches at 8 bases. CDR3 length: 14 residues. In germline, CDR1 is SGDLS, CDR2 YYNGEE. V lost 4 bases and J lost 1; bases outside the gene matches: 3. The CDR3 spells CASSPGGWNTEAFF. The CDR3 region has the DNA TGTGCCAGCAGCCCAGGGGGCTGGAACACTGAAGCTTTCTTT.

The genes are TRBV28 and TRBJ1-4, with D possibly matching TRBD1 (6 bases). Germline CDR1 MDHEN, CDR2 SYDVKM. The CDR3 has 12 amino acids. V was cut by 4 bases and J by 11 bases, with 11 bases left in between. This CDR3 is CASSSGAGKLFF. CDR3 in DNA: TGTGCCAGCAGTTCAGGGGCCGGGAAACTGTTTTTT.

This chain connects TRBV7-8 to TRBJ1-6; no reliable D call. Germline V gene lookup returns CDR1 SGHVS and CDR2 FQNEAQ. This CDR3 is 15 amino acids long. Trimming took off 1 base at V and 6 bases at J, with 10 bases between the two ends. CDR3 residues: CASSLVPGPNSPLHF. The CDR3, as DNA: TGTGCCAGCAGCTTAGTCCCAGGCCCTAATTCACCCCTCCACTTT.

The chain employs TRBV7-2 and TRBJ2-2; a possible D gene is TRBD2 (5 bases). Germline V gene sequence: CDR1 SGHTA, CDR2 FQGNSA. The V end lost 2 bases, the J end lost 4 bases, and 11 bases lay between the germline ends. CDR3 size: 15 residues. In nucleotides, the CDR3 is TGTGCCAGCAGCTTAAGAGGGCGCGGCACCGGGGAGCTGTTTTTT. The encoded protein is CASSLRGRGTGELFF.

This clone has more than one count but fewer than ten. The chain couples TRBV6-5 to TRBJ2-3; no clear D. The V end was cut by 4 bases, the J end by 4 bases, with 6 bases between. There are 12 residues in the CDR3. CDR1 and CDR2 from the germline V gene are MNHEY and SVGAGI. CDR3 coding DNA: TGTGCCAGCAGTTCGAGCGCAGATACGCAGTATTTT. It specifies CASSSSADTQYF.

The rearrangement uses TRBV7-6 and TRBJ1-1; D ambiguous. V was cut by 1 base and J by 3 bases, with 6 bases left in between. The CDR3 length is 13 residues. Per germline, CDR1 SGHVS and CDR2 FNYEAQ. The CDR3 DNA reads TGTGCCAGCAGCTTAGGCCGGTACACTGAAGCTTTCTTT. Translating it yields CASSLGRYTEAFF.

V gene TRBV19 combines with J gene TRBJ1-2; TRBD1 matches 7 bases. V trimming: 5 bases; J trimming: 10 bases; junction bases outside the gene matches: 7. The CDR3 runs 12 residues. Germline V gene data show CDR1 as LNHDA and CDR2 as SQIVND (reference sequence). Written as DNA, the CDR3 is TGTGCCAGTAGTTTCGCAGGGGGTCTCTACACCTTC. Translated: CASSFAGGLYTF.

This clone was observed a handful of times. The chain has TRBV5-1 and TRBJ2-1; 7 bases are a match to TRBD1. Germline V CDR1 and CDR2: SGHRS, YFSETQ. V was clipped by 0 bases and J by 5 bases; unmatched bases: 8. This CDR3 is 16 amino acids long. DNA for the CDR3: TGCGCCAGCAGCTTGGTGCCGTCCCAGGGGGACAATGAGCAGTTCTTC. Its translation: CASSLVPSQGDNEQFF.

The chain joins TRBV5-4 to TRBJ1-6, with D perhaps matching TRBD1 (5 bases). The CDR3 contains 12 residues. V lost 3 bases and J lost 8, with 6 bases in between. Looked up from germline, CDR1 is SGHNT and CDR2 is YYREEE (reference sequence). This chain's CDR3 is CASSSGDSPLHF. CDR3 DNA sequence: TGTGCCAGCAGCTCGGGGGATTCACCCCTCCACTTT.

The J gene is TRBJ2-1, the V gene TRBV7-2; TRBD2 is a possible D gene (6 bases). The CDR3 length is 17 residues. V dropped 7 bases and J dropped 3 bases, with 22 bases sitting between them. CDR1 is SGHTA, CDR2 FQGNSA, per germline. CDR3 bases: TGTGCCAGCACCCCCAAGGGGCGGACTACCGGCTACAATGAGCAGTTCTTC. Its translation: CASTPKGRTTGYNEQFF. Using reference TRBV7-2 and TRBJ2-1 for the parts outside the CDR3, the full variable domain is GAGVSQSPSNKVTEKGKDVELRCDPISGHTALYWYRQSLGQGLEFLIYFQGNSAPDKSGLPSDRFSAERTGGSVSTLTIQRTQQEDSAVYLCASTPKGRTTGYNEQFFGPGTRLTVL.

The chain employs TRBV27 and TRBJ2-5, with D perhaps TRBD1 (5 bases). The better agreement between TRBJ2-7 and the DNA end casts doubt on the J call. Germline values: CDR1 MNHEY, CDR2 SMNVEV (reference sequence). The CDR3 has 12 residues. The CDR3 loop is CASSLLQGEQYF. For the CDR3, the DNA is TGTGCCAGCAGTTTACTCCAGGGCGAGCAGTACTTC.

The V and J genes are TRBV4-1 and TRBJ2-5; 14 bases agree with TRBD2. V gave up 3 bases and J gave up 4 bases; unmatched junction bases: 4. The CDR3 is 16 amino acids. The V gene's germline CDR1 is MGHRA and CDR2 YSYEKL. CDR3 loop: CASSQLGLAGVETQYF. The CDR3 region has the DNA TGCGCCAGCAGCCAGCTGGGACTAGCGGGAGTAGAGACCCAGTACTTC.

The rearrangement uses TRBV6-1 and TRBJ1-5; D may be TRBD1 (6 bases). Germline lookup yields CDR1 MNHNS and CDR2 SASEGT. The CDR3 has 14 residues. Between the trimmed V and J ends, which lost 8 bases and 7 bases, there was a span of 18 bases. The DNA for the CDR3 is TGTGCCAGCCGAGAAACAGGGCGGCAACAGCCCCAGCATTTT. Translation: CASRETGRQQPQHF.

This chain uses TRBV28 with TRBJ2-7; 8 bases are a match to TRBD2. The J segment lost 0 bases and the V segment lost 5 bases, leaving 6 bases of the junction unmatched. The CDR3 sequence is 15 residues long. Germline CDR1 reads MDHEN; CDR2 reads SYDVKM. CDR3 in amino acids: CASSPSGSSSYEQYF. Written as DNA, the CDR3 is TGTGCCAGCAGTCCTAGCGGGTCCAGCTCCTACGAGCAGTACTTC.

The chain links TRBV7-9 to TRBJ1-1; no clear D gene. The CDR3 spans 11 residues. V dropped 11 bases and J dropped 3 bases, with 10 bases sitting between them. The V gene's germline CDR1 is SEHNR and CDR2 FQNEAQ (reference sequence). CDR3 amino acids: CAYLVDTEAFF. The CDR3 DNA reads TGTGCCTACTTGGTGGACACTGAAGCTTTCTTT.

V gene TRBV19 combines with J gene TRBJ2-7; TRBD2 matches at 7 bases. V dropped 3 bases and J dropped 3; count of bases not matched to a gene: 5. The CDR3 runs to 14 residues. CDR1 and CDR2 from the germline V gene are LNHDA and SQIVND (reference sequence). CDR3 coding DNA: TGTGCCAGTAGTATCGCTAGCGGAATCTACGAGCAGTACTTC. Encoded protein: CASSIASGIYEQYF. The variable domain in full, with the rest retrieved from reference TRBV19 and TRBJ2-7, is DGGITQSPKYLFRKEGQNVTLSCEQNLNHDAMYWYRQDPGQGLRLIYYSQIVNDFQKGDIAEGYSVSREKKESFPLTVTSAQKNPTAFYLCASSIASGIYEQYFGPGTRLTVT.

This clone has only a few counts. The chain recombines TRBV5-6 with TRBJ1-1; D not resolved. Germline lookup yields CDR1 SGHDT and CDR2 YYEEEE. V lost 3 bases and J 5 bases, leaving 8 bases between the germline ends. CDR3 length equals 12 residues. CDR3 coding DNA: TGTGCCAGCAGCTACGGGAGGACTGAAGCTTTCTTT. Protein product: CASSYGRTEAFF.

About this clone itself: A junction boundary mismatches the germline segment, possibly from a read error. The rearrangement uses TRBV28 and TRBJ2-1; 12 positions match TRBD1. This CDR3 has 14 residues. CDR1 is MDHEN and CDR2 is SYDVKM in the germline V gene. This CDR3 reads CAGRGQGAFNEQFF. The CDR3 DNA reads TGTGCCGGCAGGGGACAGGGGGCATTCAATGAGCAGTTCTTC.

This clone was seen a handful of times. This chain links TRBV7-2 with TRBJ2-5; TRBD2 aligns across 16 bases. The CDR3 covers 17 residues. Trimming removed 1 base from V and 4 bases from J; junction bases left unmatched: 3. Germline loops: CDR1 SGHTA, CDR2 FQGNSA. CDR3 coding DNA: TGTGCCAGCAGCTTAGTGGGGACTAGCGGGGGGGGAGAGACCCAGTACTTC. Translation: CASSLVGTSGGGETQYF.

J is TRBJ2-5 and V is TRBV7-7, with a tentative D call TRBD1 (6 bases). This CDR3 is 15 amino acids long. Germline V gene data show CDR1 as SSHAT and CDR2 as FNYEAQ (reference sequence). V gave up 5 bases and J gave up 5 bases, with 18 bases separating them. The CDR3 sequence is CASSPGRGRGETQYF. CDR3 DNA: TGTGCCAGCAGCCCAGGCCGGGGTAGGGGGGAGACCCAGTACTTC.

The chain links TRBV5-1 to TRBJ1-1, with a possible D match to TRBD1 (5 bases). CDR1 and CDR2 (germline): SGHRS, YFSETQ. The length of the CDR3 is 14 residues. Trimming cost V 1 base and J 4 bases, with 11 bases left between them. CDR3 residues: CASSLTGGSTEAFF. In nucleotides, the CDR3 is TGCGCCAGCAGCTTGACGGGGGGGAGCACTGAAGCTTTCTTT.

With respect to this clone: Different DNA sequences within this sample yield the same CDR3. The CDR3 protein is CASSPAGPYNEQFF. Written as DNA, the CDR3 is TGTGCCAGCAGCCCTGCAGGTCCCTACAATGAGCAGTTCTTC. This chain uses TRBV9 with TRBJ2-1; no clear D. Between the trimmed V and J ends, which lost 4 bases and 2 bases, there was a span of 10 bases. Germline loops: CDR1 SGDLS, CDR2 YYNGEE. The CDR3 runs 14 residues.

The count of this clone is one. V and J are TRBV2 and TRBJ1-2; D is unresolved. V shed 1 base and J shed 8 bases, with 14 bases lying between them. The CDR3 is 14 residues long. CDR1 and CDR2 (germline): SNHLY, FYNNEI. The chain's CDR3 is CASSEGIRAGGYTF. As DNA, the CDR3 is TGTGCCAGCAGTGAAGGTATTCGGGCGGGCGGCTACACCTTC.

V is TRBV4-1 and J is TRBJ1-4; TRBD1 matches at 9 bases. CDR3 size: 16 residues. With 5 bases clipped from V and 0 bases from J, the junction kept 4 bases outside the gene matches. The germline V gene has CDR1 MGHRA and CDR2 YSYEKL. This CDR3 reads CASSERTGATNEKLFF. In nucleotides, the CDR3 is TGCGCCAGCAGCGAAAGGACAGGGGCAACTAATGAAAAACTGTTTTTT.

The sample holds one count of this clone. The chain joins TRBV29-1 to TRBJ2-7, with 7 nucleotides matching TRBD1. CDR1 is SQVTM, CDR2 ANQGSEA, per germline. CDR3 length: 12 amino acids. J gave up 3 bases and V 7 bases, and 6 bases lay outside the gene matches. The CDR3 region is CSAEGAGYEQYF. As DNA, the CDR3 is TGCAGCGCCGAGGGGGCCGGCTACGAGCAGTACTTC.